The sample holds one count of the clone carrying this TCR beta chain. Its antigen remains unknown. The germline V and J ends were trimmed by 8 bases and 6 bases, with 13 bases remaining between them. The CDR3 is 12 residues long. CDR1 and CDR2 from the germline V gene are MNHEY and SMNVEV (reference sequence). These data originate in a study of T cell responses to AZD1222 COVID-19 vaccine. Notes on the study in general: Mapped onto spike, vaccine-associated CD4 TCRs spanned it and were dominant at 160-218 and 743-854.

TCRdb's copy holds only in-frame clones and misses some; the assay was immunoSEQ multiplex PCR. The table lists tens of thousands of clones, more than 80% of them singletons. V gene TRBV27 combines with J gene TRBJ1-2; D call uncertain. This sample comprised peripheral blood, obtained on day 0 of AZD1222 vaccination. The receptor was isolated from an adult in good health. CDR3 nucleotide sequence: TGTGCCAGCCGCCCGCTTGGTAATGGCTACACCTTC. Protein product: CASRPLGNGYTF.